These 14 T cell receptor beta chains were sequenced from one sample in a study of T-cell memory formation after mild COVID-19. TCRdb analysed the 5' RACE reads with MiXCR anew, one entry per CDR3 protein. The repertoire holds about 350,000 distinct CDR3 sequences, approximately 13% seen once, with about a fifth in the top ten. The sample was PBMCs or a T cell subset sorted from them (not recorded which). The receptors were sampled from a man between 18 and 29 years old who had mild COVID-19 (a few samples of this study predate the infection). Cell type and time point are not known.

At least ten counts were recorded for this clonotype. The CDR3 reads CASSWTGRNEQYF. The CDR3 DNA reads as TGTGCCAGCAGCTGGACAGGGAGGAACGAGCAGTACTTC. V usage is TRBV7-8 and J usage is TRBJ2-7; 8 bases match TRBD1. CDR3 length: 13 residues. V lost 4 bases and J lost 5; bases outside the gene matches: 4. Germline V gene lookup returns CDR1 SGHVS and CDR2 FQNEAQ.

This clonotype has a handful of counts. The chain combines TRBV10-3 with TRBJ1-2; possibly TRBD1 for D (5 bases). The CDR3 runs 15 residues. V was shortened by 6 bases and J by 2 bases, with 16 bases between the two germline ends. Germline CDR1 ENHRY, CDR2 SYGVKD. The CDR3 spells CAIRRRDSPNYGYTF. In DNA, the CDR3 is TGTGCCATCAGGAGGCGGGACTCTCCGAACTATGGCTACACCTTC.

J is TRBJ1-1 and V is TRBV7-2; the D is unclear. Germline assignment: CDR1 SGHTA and CDR2 FQGNSA. V lost 2 bases and J lost 5, with 6 bases in between. The CDR3 sequence is 12 residues long. This CDR3 is CASSLRETEAFF. The CDR3 nucleotides are TGTGCCAGCAGCTTACGGGAAACTGAAGCTTTCTTT. Full variable domain (missing parts from reference TRBV7-2 and TRBJ1-1): GAGVSQSPSNKVTEKGKDVELRCDPISGHTALYWYRQSLGQGLEFLIYFQGNSAPDKSGLPSDRFSAERTGGSVSTLTIQRTQQEDSAVYLCASSLRETEAFFGQGTRLTVV.

The chain recombines TRBV13 with TRBJ1-6; tentatively, D is TRBD1 (5 bases). The CDR3 covers 13 residues. V was shortened by 0 bases and J by 8 bases, with 5 bases between the two germline ends. Germline assignment: CDR1 PRHDT and CDR2 FYEKMQ (reference sequence). In DNA form, the CDR3 reads TGTGCCAGCAGCTTAGGGGGGGATTCACCCCTCCACTTT. Amino acid sequence: CASSLGGDSPLHF. The complete variable domain, with remaining parts taken from reference TRBV13 and TRBJ1-6, reads AAGVIQSPRHLIKEKRETATLKCYPIPRHDTVYWYQQGPGQDPQFLISFYEKMQSDKGSIPDRFSAQQFSDYHSELNMSSLELGDSALYFCASSLGGDSPLHFGNGTRLTVT.

The rearrangement uses TRBV12-3 or TRBV12-4 and TRBJ1-1, with 7 bases fitting TRBD1. CDR3 length equals 13 residues. Trimming at V came to 6 bases and at J to 8 bases, leaving 9 bases not matched to a gene. CDR3 DNA sequence: TGTGCCAGCAGCCCAGGGGGTCCCGGCGAAGCTTTCTTT. This encodes CASSPGGPGEAFF.

This clonotype has a count of ten or more. The J gene is TRBJ2-1, the V gene TRBV7-2, with D possibly matching TRBD2 (6 bases). With 2 bases removed from V and 0 bases from J, the gap between germline ends came to 14 bases. The CDR3 totals 17 residues. Germline CDR1 SGHTA, CDR2 FQGNSA. For the CDR3, the DNA is TGTGCCAGCAGCTTAAGTTTTAGCGGAAGCTCCTACAATGAGCAGTTCTTC. Translated, it gives CASSLSFSGSSYNEQFF.

This clonotype showed up just a few times. The CDR3, as DNA: TGCAGTGCTCTCGGACAGGGAGGTCAGCCCCAGCATTTT. Amino acids: CSALGQGGQPQHF. The chain links TRBV20-1 to TRBJ1-5, with TRBD1 identical over 8 bases. V lost 5 bases to trimming and J lost 6 bases; unmatched junction nucleotides: 6. The germline CDR1 and CDR2 sequences are DFQATT and SNEGSKA (reference sequence). The CDR3 loop spans 13 amino acids.

This chain joins TRBV29-1 and TRBJ2-2; the D gene could be TRBD1 or TRBD2 (5 bases each). This CDR3 has 13 residues. CDR1 is SQVTM, CDR2 ANQGSEA, per germline. Trimming took 4 bases from V and 7 from J, leaving 13 bases between them. The CDR3 here is CSVGTGAVGELFF. The DNA for the CDR3 is TGCAGCGTTGGGACTGGGGCAGTCGGGGAGCTGTTTTTT.

This clonotype appeared a few times. The rearrangement links TRBV29-1 to TRBJ2-3; no firm D call. Germline V gene sequence: CDR1 SQVTM, CDR2 ANQGSEA. Deletions cut 8 bases from V and 1 base from J, with 7 bases between. The CDR3 has 11 amino acids. CDR3 coding DNA: TGCAGCATCAGAGGCACAGATACGCAGTATTTT. Protein sequence: CSIRGTDTQYF.

This clonotype came up a few times. The chain combines TRBV6-2 or TRBV6-3 with TRBJ2-7, with D perhaps matching TRBD1 or TRBD2 (5 bases each). The germline CDR1 and CDR2 sequences are MNHEY and SVGEGT. The length of the CDR3 is 14 residues. Trimming left V 8 bases short and J 2 bases short, with 16 bases between. The CDR3 region is CASRLRGQAYEQYV. CDR3 DNA sequence: TGTGCCAGCCGACTTCGGGGCCAAGCCTACGAGCAGTACGTC.

The genes are TRBV27 and TRBJ1-2, with 8 bases that match TRBD1. This CDR3 comprises 16 residues. V shed 6 bases and J 2 bases; nucleotides not matched to a gene: 11. The germline V gene has CDR1 MNHEY and CDR2 SMNVEV (reference sequence). The CDR3 loop reads CASSVYQGARNYGYTF. CDR3 coding DNA: TGTGCCAGCAGCGTTTATCAGGGGGCTCGGAACTATGGCTACACCTTC.

This clonotype has just a few counts. The gene calls are TRBV6-5 and TRBJ2-3; 14 bases map to TRBD2. V lost 2 bases, J lost 6 bases, and 4 bases stayed unmatched. The CDR3 is made up of 16 amino acids. Germline CDR1 reads MNHEY; CDR2 reads SVGAGI. CDR3 sequence: CASSYPTSGGADTQYF. The CDR3 DNA reads TGTGCCAGCAGTTACCCGACTAGCGGGGGGGCTGATACGCAGTATTTT.

This chain uses TRBV12-5 with TRBJ1-5; D gene ambiguous. Per the germline V gene, CDR1 is LGHNT and CDR2 is FRNRAP. The CDR3 contains 17 residues. V was pared by 1 base and J by 2 bases, with 15 bases between. Here the CDR3 reads CASGLGDSSRGNQPQHF. The DNA of the CDR3 is TGTGCTAGTGGTTTGGGGGATTCATCCCGAGGCAATCAGCCCCAGCATTTT.

This chain connects TRBV6-2 or TRBV6-3 to TRBJ2-2; unclear D gene. The CDR3 loop spans 15 amino acids. Germline CDR1 reads MNHEY; CDR2 reads SVGEGT. Trimming removed 0 bases from V and 3 bases from J, with 8 bases in between. The CDR3 DNA follows: TGTGCCAGCAGTTACTCGAAAAGGGACACCGGGGAGCTGTTTTTT. Its translation: CASSYSKRDTGELFF.